The clone carrying this T cell receptor beta chain was recorded only once. Germline assignment: CDR1 LGHDT and CDR2 YNNKEL (reference sequence). V lost 5 bases and J lost 0, with 11 bases in between. This CDR3 region has 15 residues. These data come from a study of blood T cell repertoires in COVID-19. At the level of the study: There were acute and convalescent COVID-19 samples, and they came from the United States, Italy and Spain.

Assay used: immunoSEQ multiplex PCR; TCRdb lists only in-frame clones, some missing. The sample lists approximately 200,000 clones; approximately 81% were seen once. The sequencing input was peripheral blood. The rearrangement uses TRBV3-1 (or the pseudogene TRBV3-2) and TRBJ1-5, with no clear D. The clonotype was recovered from a woman older than 75 with acute or convalescent COVID-19. Here the CDR3 DNA reads TGTGCCAGCAGCGATACGACTGGTAGCAATCAGCCCCAGCATTTT. It encodes CASSDTTGSNQPQHF.